This T cell receptor (beta chain) came from a study of blood T cell repertoires in COVID-19. Study summary: Collection of acute and convalescent COVID-19 samples took place in the United States, Italy and Spain. Sample material is recorded as cDNA or gDNA derived from T cells, B-cell-depleted T cells, or PBMCs.

Some clones are missing from TCRdb's copy, which holds only in-frame ones; the method was immunoSEQ multiplex PCR. The table has about 250,000 clones, approximately 86% seen once. Assignment of participants to cohorts was predicated upon participant-reported clinical history. The CDR3 consists of 16 residues. In germline, CDR1 is SGHRS, CDR2 YFSETQ. V was pared by 5 bases and J by 0 bases, with 10 bases of the junction left unmatched. The sequenced material came from PBMCs or T cells enriched from blood (not recorded which). V usage is TRBV5-1 and J usage is TRBJ2-7; the match to TRBD1 covers 8 bases. The source of this sequence is a woman between 25 and 40 years old with acute COVID-19. The CDR3 is CASRPDGTGLSYEQYF. The CDR3, as DNA: TGCGCCAGCAGACCGGACGGGACAGGCCTCTCCTACGAGCAGTACTTC. Using reference TRBV5-1 and TRBJ2-7 for the parts outside the CDR3, the full variable domain is KAGVTQTPRYLIKTRGQQVTLSCSPISGHRSVSWYQQTPGQGLQFLFEYFSETQRNKGNFPGRFSGRQFSNSRSEMNVSTLELGDSALYLCASRPDGTGLSYEQYFGPGTRLTVT.